This T cell receptor (beta chain) emerged from a study of Graves' ophthalmopathy and Graves' hyperthyroidism listed by TCRdb under 2018. For the wider study: Peripheral blood was collected at initial diagnosis, prior to any treatment. To tell Graves' ophthalmopathy apart from Graves' hyperthyroidism, and to predict which patients would progress to ophthalmopathy, the study relied on TCR beta repertoire signatures. In total, approximately 130 blood samples were TCR-sequenced: some 43 ophthalmopathy, about 75 hyperthyroidism and about 17 hyperthyroidism-to-ophthalmopathy patients. To explore V-J signatures that separate ophthalmopathy from hyperthyroidism, a discovery set of about a hundred patients was enrolled, consisting of 40 to 45 with ophthalmopathy and around 57 with stable hyperthyroidism. For independent validation, a separate cohort was made up of around 18 hyperthyroidism patients plus 17 patients who later progressed from hyperthyroidism to ophthalmopathy. T-cell repertoires of thyroid tissue and blood were compared in six or seven hyperthyroidism patients. After sampling, hyperthyroidism patients received methimazole starting at 30 mg daily, and ophthalmopathy patients received high-dose intravenous methylprednisolone. The roughly 91 discovery patients were randomly divided into training and test sets at a 7:3 ratio.

Regarding this clonotype: The antigen it recognizes is unknown. Nothing much larger sits one base from this clone, and base qualities are not available.

For repertoire sequencing, the TCR beta CDR3 regions were amplified from RNA transcripts. HTBI primers and the Qiagen OneStep RT-PCR kit were used in a first-round RT-PCR, which was followed by a second-round multiplex PCR, size selection and purification. The libraries underwent paired-end sequencing with 100 bp reads on an Illumina HiSeq2000. Processing in the source paper ran as follows. Reads were processed with SOAPnuke, discarding reads with adapters, uncalled bases, mean Phred below 15, or no exact constant-primer or identifier match. COPE v1.2.5 was used to merge high-quality paired reads. Unique nucleotide sequences were defined as clonotypes and aligned to IMGT TRB V, D and J references using MiTCR v1.1. The analysis was limited to V-J combinations with a frequency above 0.0001, which together covered roughly 99% of the repertoires. For each V-J combination, a TCR clonal expansion and chaos score was defined as F50 clonal expansion divided by the chaos observed in the TCRdist matrix. Features were reduced by Welch's t-statistics and random forest to around 14 V-J combinations, which fed a naive Bayes classifier. The Morisita-Horn index was used to measure how similar the thyroid and blood repertoires were. TCRdb cleaned the public reads at Q25 with fastp, built clones with MiXCR and kept in-frame beta chains. Each entry is one CDR3 protein sequence, shown with its most common DNA and genes. The V and J calls come from TCRdb's annotation, not from the publication. Counted in this sample were a few hundred thousand distinct CDR3 sequences; around 21% of them appeared once. The ten largest clones represent around 3% of the sample.

General findings and caveats noted by the study authors: Sample size was not predetermined statistically, and investigators were not blinded to group allocation. In cross-validation, the 13-signature model distinguished ophthalmopathy from stable hyperthyroidism with nearly 90% sensitivity and roughly 84% specificity, while in the test set the corresponding values were roughly 80% and 75%. In validation, the model predicted ophthalmopathy progression with nearly 71% sensitivity and roughly 72% specificity; 12 predicted patients were CT-confirmed with GO in a median of around 6 months. Most expanded thyroid clonotypes with frequency above 0.001 were also detected in blood, suggesting blood repertoires may reflect the thyroid immune response.

Inclusive of the bounding cysteine and phenylalanine, the CDR3 is 15 residues long. This entry keeps only the CDR3 DNA: 45 bases, framed from base 1. CDR1 and CDR2, per the germline V gene, are MGHRA and YSYEKL. The V end loses 0 bases and the J end loses 4 bases, and a stretch of 13 bases separates them. Hyperthyroidism was defined as stable when no progression to ophthalmopathy occurred within 18 months of follow-up. Hyperthyroidism patients were newly diagnosed, with disease duration under 2 months, and aged 18 to 65 years. Patients were excluded if they had other autoimmune diseases, uncontrolled infections, pregnancy or lactation. Diagnosis was based on clinical symptoms, serum thyroxine, TRAb, thyroid ultrasound and orbital computed tomography. PBMCs were isolated from about 10 ml of fresh peripheral blood by Ficoll-Paque density gradient centrifugation. Total RNA was extracted using Trizol reagent, and RNA quality was checked on an Agilent 2100 Bioanalyzer.

The source material was peripheral blood. The chain is assembled from TRBV4-1 and TRBJ2-7; the D gene is tentatively TRBD1 or TRBD2, each matching 6 bases. This TCR was sampled from a woman aged 18-30 years with stable Graves' hyperthyroidism. Donor details come from another sample of the same person, matched by shared clones. In nucleotide form, the sequence is TGCGCCAGCAGCCAAGAAGGGGGGAGCAGGTACGAGCAGTACTTC. Translated, this is CASSQEGGSRYEQYF.